This T cell receptor beta chain was retrieved from a study of control samples from healthy donors and cancer patients. Some clones are missing from TCRdb's copy, which holds only in-frame ones; the method was immunoSEQ multiplex PCR. Of about 140,000 clones in the sample, 91% were seen once. This clone was observed a single time. Per the germline V gene, CDR1 is LGHDT and CDR2 is YNNKEL (reference sequence). Trimming left V 3 bases short and J 7 bases short, with 9 bases between. This CDR3 has 12 residues. This chain connects TRBV3-1 (or the pseudogene TRBV3-2) to TRBJ1-1; D gene unclear. The material sequenced was blood. The receptor was derived from a man aged 18 to 35 in good health. The CDR3 bases are TGTGCCAGCAGCCAGCGAGGTTTTGAAGCTTTCTTT. Translating gives CASSQRGFEAFF.